The rows below give T cell receptor beta chains drawn from one sample of a study of cytomegalovirus exposure and HLA in healthy donors. Sequencing used immunoSEQ multiplex PCR; TCRdb keeps in-frame clones, though not all of them. Of about 300,000 clones listed, roughly 90% are singletons. Sequencing input: PBMCs. Receptor source: a man aged 40-55 years in good health and CMV-seropositive. Both conserved end residues are part of each CDR3. Each record gives: V gene, clone size, J gene, D gene, CDR3 protein, CDR3 DNA. A D gene is named only where the DNA matches it firmly. Clone size, where shown, is once, few, many, or a class for clones that have expanded.

v_gene: TRBV5-4
abundance: -
j_gene: TRBJ1-2
d_gene: -
CDR3aa: CASSLLAGGGIHYGYTF
CDR3nt: TGTGCCAGCAGCTTGTTAGCTGGGGGGGGGATCCACTATGGCTACACCTTC

v_gene: TRBV27
abundance: -
j_gene: TRBJ2-3
d_gene: -
CDR3aa: CASSFVSGVDTDTQYF
CDR3nt: TGTGCCAGCAGTTTCGTATCAGGGGTCGACACAGATACGCAGTATTTT

v_gene: TRBV9
abundance: -
j_gene: TRBJ2-1
d_gene: TRBD2
CDR3aa: CASSVEASGAFWEQFF
CDR3nt: TGTGCCAGCAGCGTAGAGGCTAGCGGGGCCTTCTGGGAGCAGTTCTTC

v_gene: TRBV7-9
abundance: few
j_gene: TRBJ2-7
d_gene: TRBD2
CDR3aa: CASSLGLGTSGYYEQYF
CDR3nt: TGTGCCAGCAGCCTGGGGTTGGGGACTAGCGGATACTACGAGCAGTACTTC

v_gene: TRBV15
abundance: -
j_gene: TRBJ2-1
d_gene: -
CDR3aa: CATSPGRGTYNEQFF
CDR3nt: TGTGCCACCAGCCCCGGCAGGGGTACCTACAATGAGCAGTTCTTC

v_gene: TRBV28
abundance: -
j_gene: TRBJ2-3
d_gene: TRBD1
CDR3aa: CASKTGYIRDTQYF
CDR3nt: TGTGCCAGCAAGACAGGGTATATCCGGGATACGCAGTATTTT

v_gene: TRBV7-2
abundance: -
j_gene: TRBJ1-2
d_gene: -
CDR3aa: CASSLFRYGYTF
CDR3nt: TGTGCCAGCAGCTTATTTCGCTATGGCTACACCTTC

v_gene: TRBV6-4
abundance: few
j_gene: TRBJ1-2
d_gene: -
CDR3aa: CAQSIFGLYGYTF
CDR3nt: TGTGCCCAATCCATCTTTGGGCTCTATGGCTACACCTTC

v_gene: TRBV10-1
abundance: few
j_gene: TRBJ2-7
d_gene: -
CDR3aa: CASSERTSLGAEQYF
CDR3nt: TGCGCCAGCAGTGAAAGGACATCCCTAGGAGCCGAGCAGTACTTC

v_gene: TRBV5-6
abundance: -
j_gene: TRBJ2-1
d_gene: -
CDR3aa: CASSLDRSHNEQFF
CDR3nt: TGTGCCAGCAGCTTGGATCGCAGTCACAATGAGCAGTTCTTC

v_gene: TRBV27
abundance: -
j_gene: TRBJ1-1
d_gene: TRBD1
CDR3aa: CASSSSGQGGTEAFF
CDR3nt: TGTGCCAGCAGTTCATCGGGACAGGGGGGGACTGAAGCTTTCTTT

v_gene: TRBV19
abundance: once
j_gene: TRBJ2-1
d_gene: TRBD2
CDR3aa: CASSQRGLAGGISLYNEQFF
CDR3nt: TGTGCCAGTAGCCAACGGGGACTAGCGGGAGGCATAAGCCTCTACAATGAGCAGTTCTTC

v_gene: TRBV29-1
abundance: -
j_gene: TRBJ2-7
d_gene: -
CDR3aa: CSVAGLLSRSSYEQYF
CDR3nt: TGCAGCGTCGCGGGCTTATTATCCAGGAGCTCCTACGAGCAGTACTTC

v_gene: TRBV5-1
abundance: -
j_gene: TRBJ2-7
d_gene: TRBD2
CDR3aa: CASRPTSGGYEQYF
CDR3nt: TGCGCCAGCAGACCTACTAGCGGAGGGTACGAGCAGTACTTC

v_gene: TRBV6-6
abundance: few
j_gene: TRBJ1-4
d_gene: -
CDR3aa: CASRPGPRRGEKLFF
CDR3nt: TGTGCCAGCAGGCCCGGACCCCGGAGGGGTGAAAAACTGTTTTTT

v_gene: TRBV18
abundance: -
j_gene: TRBJ2-7
d_gene: -
CDR3aa: CASSPFKEVYEQYF
CDR3nt: TGTGCCAGCTCACCATTCAAGGAGGTCTACGAGCAGTACTTC

v_gene: TRBV30
abundance: -
j_gene: TRBJ2-7
d_gene: TRBD1
CDR3aa: CAWRGRQGMKEQYF
CDR3nt: TGTGCCTGGAGGGGTCGACAGGGGATGAAGGAGCAGTACTTC

v_gene: TRBV4-3
abundance: -
j_gene: TRBJ2-7
d_gene: TRBD1
CDR3aa: CASSQDRTGPSYEQYF
CDR3nt: TGCGCCAGCAGCCAAGATCGGACAGGGCCATCCTACGAGCAGTACTTC

v_gene: TRBV28
abundance: -
j_gene: TRBJ2-7
d_gene: -
CDR3aa: CASSPPRYEQYF
CDR3nt: TGTGCCAGCAGTCCCCCCCGCTACGAGCAGTACTTC

v_gene: TRBV2
abundance: once
j_gene: TRBJ2-7
d_gene: TRBD1
CDR3aa: CASKRTGGYEQYF
CDR3nt: TGTGCCAGCAAAAGGACAGGGGGTTACGAGCAGTACTTC

v_gene: TRBV5-1
abundance: few
j_gene: TRBJ1-1
d_gene: TRBD1
CDR3aa: CASTWDRGLGEAFF
CDR3nt: TGCGCCAGCACCTGGGACAGGGGGCTTGGTGAAGCTTTCTTT

v_gene: TRBV15
abundance: -
j_gene: TRBJ2-1
d_gene: -
CDR3aa: CATSSEGSSYNEQFF
CDR3nt: TGTGCCACCAGCAGCGAGGGTAGCTCCTACAATGAGCAGTTCTTC

v_gene: TRBV6-1
abundance: few
j_gene: TRBJ1-1
d_gene: TRBD1
CDR3aa: CASSDTDRGAFF
CDR3nt: TGTGCCAGCAGTGATACAGACAGGGGAGCTTTCTTT

v_gene: TRBV5-1
abundance: -
j_gene: TRBJ2-3
d_gene: TRBD2
CDR3aa: CASSATSGRLDTQYF
CDR3nt: TGCGCCAGCAGCGCGACTAGCGGGAGGTTAGATACGCAGTATTTT

v_gene: TRBV7-7
abundance: -
j_gene: TRBJ2-1
d_gene: TRBD1
CDR3aa: CASSLGDRGYYNEQFF
CDR3nt: TGTGCTAGCAGCTTAGGAGACAGGGGATACTACAATGAGCAGTTCTTC

v_gene: TRBV7-3
abundance: -
j_gene: TRBJ1-1
d_gene: -
CDR3aa: CASSLNSGESAEAFF
CDR3nt: TGTGCCAGCAGCTTAAATTCAGGGGAGAGCGCTGAAGCTTTCTTT

v_gene: TRBV4-1
abundance: -
j_gene: TRBJ1-3
d_gene: -
CDR3aa: CASSAKGGIGNTIYF
CDR3nt: TGCGCCAGCAGCGCAAAAGGGGGAATTGGAAACACCATATATTTT

v_gene: TRBV10-1
abundance: -
j_gene: TRBJ1-6
d_gene: -
CDR3aa: CASSVPGQSSYNSPLHF
CDR3nt: TGCGCCAGCAGTGTGCCGGGACAAAGCTCCTATAATTCACCCCTCCACTTT

v_gene: TRBV7-9
abundance: -
j_gene: TRBJ1-1
d_gene: TRBD1
CDR3aa: CASSLVGDRAVTEAFF
CDR3nt: TGTGCCAGCAGCTTAGTGGGCGACAGGGCGGTCACTGAAGCTTTCTTT

v_gene: TRBV19
abundance: -
j_gene: TRBJ2-5
d_gene: -
CDR3aa: CASSMQETQYF
CDR3nt: TGTGCCAGTAGTATGCAGGAGACCCAGTACTTC

v_gene: TRBV6-6
abundance: few
j_gene: TRBJ1-4
d_gene: TRBD1
CDR3aa: CATNEGAKEKLFF
CDR3nt: TGTGCCACTAATGAGGGGGCCAAAGAAAAACTGTTTTTT

v_gene: TRBV19
abundance: -
j_gene: TRBJ1-5
d_gene: -
CDR3aa: CASTRGSGNQPQHF
CDR3nt: TGTGCCAGTACAAGGGGGTCCGGCAATCAGCCCCAGCATTTT

v_gene: TRBV5-1
abundance: once
j_gene: TRBJ1-3
d_gene: -
CDR3aa: CASSLDAGGGNTIYF
CDR3nt: TGCGCCAGCAGCCTGGATGCGGGTGGAGGAAACACCATATATTTT

v_gene: TRBV4-3
abundance: -
j_gene: TRBJ2-7
d_gene: TRBD2
CDR3aa: CASSQDRTSGIDEQYF
CDR3nt: TGCGCCAGCAGCCAAGATCGAACTAGCGGGATAGACGAGCAGTACTTC

v_gene: TRBV28
abundance: -
j_gene: TRBJ1-2
d_gene: TRBD1
CDR3aa: CASSTPDRGRGYGYTF
CDR3nt: TGTGCCAGCAGCACCCCTGACAGGGGGCGGGGGTATGGCTACACCTTC

v_gene: TRBV18
abundance: -
j_gene: TRBJ1-4
d_gene: TRBD1
CDR3aa: CASSPWDSSNEKLFF
CDR3nt: TGTGCCAGCTCACCATGGGACAGTTCAAATGAAAAACTGTTTTTT

v_gene: TRBV6-5
abundance: -
j_gene: TRBJ2-2
d_gene: TRBD2
CDR3aa: CASSYRQGGSTGELFF
CDR3nt: TGTGCCAGCAGTTACCGGCAGGGAGGGAGCACCGGGGAGCTGTTTTTT

v_gene: TRBV28
abundance: -
j_gene: TRBJ2-7
d_gene: -
CDR3aa: CASSRRPHEQYF
CDR3nt: TGTGCCAGCAGCAGGAGGCCCCACGAGCAGTACTTC

v_gene: TRBV6-1
abundance: -
j_gene: TRBJ2-7
d_gene: TRBD2
CDR3aa: CASRRTSNSYEQYF
CDR3nt: TGTGCCAGCAGGAGGACTAGTAACTCCTACGAGCAGTACTTC

v_gene: TRBV29-1
abundance: -
j_gene: TRBJ2-5
d_gene: -
CDR3aa: CSVELLTRETQYF
CDR3nt: TGCAGCGTTGAATTGCTGACTCGGGAGACCCAGTACTTC

v_gene: TRBV7-2
abundance: -
j_gene: TRBJ2-7
d_gene: TRBD1
CDR3aa: CASSLGTGGGYEQYF
CDR3nt: TGTGCCAGCAGCCTCGGGACAGGGGGTGGGTACGAGCAGTACTTC

v_gene: TRBV27
abundance: once
j_gene: TRBJ2-7
d_gene: TRBD2
CDR3aa: CASSSREGHSYEQYF
CDR3nt: TGTGCCAGCAGTTCCAGGGAGGGGCATTCCTACGAGCAGTACTTC

v_gene: TRBV2
abundance: -
j_gene: TRBJ2-5
d_gene: TRBD2
CDR3aa: CASSVTSGRGAVETQYF
CDR3nt: TGTGCCAGCAGTGTGACTAGCGGGAGGGGAGCAGTTGAGACCCAGTACTTC

v_gene: TRBV11-3
abundance: -
j_gene: TRBJ2-7
d_gene: TRBD1
CDR3aa: CASSLGTGSYEQYF
CDR3nt: TGTGCCAGCAGCTTAGGGACAGGGTCCTACGAGCAGTACTTC

v_gene: TRBV10-3
abundance: -
j_gene: TRBJ1-3
d_gene: -
CDR3aa: CAIDPGHGGNTIYF
CDR3nt: TGTGCCATCGACCCCGGACACGGCGGAAACACCATATATTTT

v_gene: TRBV6-5
abundance: -
j_gene: TRBJ2-7
d_gene: TRBD1
CDR3aa: CASSPGTAYEQYF
CDR3nt: TGTGCCAGCAGTCCCGGGACAGCCTACGAGCAGTACTTC

v_gene: TRBV7-4
abundance: -
j_gene: TRBJ1-2
d_gene: TRBD1
CDR3aa: CASSNRDRAPVGYGYTF
CDR3nt: TGTGCCAGCAGCAACCGGGACAGGGCTCCAGTAGGCTATGGCTACACCTTC

v_gene: TRBV7-9
abundance: -
j_gene: TRBJ1-3
d_gene: TRBD1
CDR3aa: CASSLVGTGEPGNTIYF
CDR3nt: TGTGCCAGCAGCTTAGTGGGGACAGGAGAACCTGGAAACACCATATATTTT

v_gene: TRBV9
abundance: -
j_gene: TRBJ2-3
d_gene: -
CDR3aa: CASSVDISTDTQYF
CDR3nt: TGTGCCAGCAGCGTAGATATTAGCACAGATACGCAGTATTTT

v_gene: TRBV5-4
abundance: -
j_gene: TRBJ2-3
d_gene: -
CDR3aa: CASSLVAGITDTQYF
CDR3nt: TGTGCCAGCAGCTTGGTGGCAGGGATTACAGATACGCAGTATTTT

v_gene: TRBV28
abundance: once
j_gene: TRBJ1-4
d_gene: TRBD1
CDR3aa: CASSGRQGARVTEKLFF
CDR3nt: TGTGCCAGCAGTGGAAGACAGGGGGCGCGGGTAACTGAAAAACTGTTTTTT

v_gene: TRBV6-5
abundance: -
j_gene: TRBJ2-7
d_gene: TRBD1
CDR3aa: CASSIGQGTYEQYF
CDR3nt: TGTGCCAGCAGTATCGGACAGGGAACCTACGAGCAGTACTTC

v_gene: TRBV5-6
abundance: -
j_gene: TRBJ2-5
d_gene: -
CDR3aa: CASSVGGRGLGETQYF
CDR3nt: TGTGCCAGCAGCGTGGGGGGTAGGGGGCTAGGAGAGACCCAGTACTTC

v_gene: TRBV5-4
abundance: -
j_gene: TRBJ2-2
d_gene: TRBD1
CDR3aa: CASSDPGQFGELFF
CDR3nt: TGTGCCAGCAGCGATCCGGGACAGTTCGGGGAGCTGTTTTTT